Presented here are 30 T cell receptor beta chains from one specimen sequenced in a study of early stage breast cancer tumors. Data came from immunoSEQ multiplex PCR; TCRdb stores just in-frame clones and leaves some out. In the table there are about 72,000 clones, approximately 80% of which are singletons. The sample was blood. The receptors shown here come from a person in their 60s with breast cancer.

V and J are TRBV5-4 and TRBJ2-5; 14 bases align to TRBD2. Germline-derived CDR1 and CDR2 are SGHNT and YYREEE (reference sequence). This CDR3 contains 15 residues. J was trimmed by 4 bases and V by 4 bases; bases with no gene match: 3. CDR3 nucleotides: TGTGCCAGCAGCGACGGGACTAGCGGGGGAGAGACCCAGTACTTC. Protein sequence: CASSDGTSGGETQYF. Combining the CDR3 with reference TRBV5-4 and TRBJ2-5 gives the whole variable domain ETGVTQSPTHLIKTRGQQVTLRCSSQSGHNTVSWYQQALGQGPQFIFQYYREEENGRGNFPPRFSGLQFPNYSSELNVNALELDDSALYLCASSDGTSGGETQYFGPGTRLLVL.

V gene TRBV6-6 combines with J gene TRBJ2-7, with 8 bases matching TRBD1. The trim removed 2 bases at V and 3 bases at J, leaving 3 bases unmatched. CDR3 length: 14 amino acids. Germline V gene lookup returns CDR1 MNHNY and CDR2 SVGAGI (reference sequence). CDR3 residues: CASSYRDRLYEQYF. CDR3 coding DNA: TGTGCCAGCAGTTACAGGGACAGGCTCTACGAGCAGTACTTC.

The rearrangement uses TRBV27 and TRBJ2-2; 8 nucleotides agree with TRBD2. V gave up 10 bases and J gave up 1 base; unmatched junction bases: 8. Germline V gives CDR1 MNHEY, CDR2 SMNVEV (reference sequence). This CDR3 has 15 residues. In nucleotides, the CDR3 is TGTGCCATCGCCGGGGGGGGCCTGAACACCGGGGAGCTGTTTTTT. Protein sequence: CAIAGGGLNTGELFF.

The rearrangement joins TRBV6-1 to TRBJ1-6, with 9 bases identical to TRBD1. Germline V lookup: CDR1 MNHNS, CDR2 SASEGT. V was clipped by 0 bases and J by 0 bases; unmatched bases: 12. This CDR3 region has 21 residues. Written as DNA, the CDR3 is TGTGCCAGCAGTGAAGCTCGTCGGACAGGGGCCACTAGCTCCTATAATTCACCCCTCCACTTT. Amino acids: CASSEARRTGATSSYNSPLHF.

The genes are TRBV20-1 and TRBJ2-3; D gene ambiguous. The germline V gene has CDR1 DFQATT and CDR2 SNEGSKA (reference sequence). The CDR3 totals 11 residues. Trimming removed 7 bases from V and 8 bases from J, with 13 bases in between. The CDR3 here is CSVTTGSTQYF. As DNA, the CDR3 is TGCAGTGTTACAACGGGTTCTACGCAGTATTTT.

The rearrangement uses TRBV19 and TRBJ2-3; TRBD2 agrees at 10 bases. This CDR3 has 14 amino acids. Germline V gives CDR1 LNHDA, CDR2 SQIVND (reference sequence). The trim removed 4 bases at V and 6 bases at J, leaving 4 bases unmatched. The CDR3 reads CASSNSGGADTQYF. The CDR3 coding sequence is TGTGCCAGTAGTAACAGCGGGGGGGCCGATACGCAGTATTTT.

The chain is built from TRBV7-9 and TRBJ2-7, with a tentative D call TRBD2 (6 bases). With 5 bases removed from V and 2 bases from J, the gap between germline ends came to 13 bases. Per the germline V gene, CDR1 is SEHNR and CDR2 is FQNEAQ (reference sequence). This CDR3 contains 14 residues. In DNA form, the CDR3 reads TGTGCCAGCAGCCCGGGGACTCTAACCTACGAGCAGTACTTC. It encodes CASSPGTLTYEQYF.

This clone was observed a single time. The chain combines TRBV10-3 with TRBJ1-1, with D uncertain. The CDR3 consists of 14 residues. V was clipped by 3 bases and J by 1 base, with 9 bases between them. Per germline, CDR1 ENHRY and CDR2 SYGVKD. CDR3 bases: TGTGCCATCAGTGATTCGGACGGGAACACTGAAGCTTTCTTT. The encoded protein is CAISDSDGNTEAFF.

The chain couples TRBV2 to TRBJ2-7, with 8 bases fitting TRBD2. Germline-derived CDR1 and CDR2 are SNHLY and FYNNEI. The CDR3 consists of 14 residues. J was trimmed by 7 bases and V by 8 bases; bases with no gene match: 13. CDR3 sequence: CASRPGGGREEQYF. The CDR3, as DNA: TGTGCCAGCCGACCCGGGGGGGGCCGGGAAGAGCAGTACTTC. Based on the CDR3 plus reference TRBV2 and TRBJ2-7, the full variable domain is EPEVTQTPSHQVTQMGQEVILRCVPISNHLYFYWYRQILGQKVEFLVSFYNNEISEKSEIFDDQFSVERPDGSNFTLKIRSTKLEDSAMYFCASRPGGGREEQYFGPGTRLTVT.

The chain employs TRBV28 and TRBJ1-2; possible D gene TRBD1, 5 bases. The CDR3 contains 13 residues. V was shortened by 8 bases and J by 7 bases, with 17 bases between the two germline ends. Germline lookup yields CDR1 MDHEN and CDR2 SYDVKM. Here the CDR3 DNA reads TGTGCCAGCCTTTCGGGGCAGCAGGTTGGCTACACCTTC. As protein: CASLSGQQVGYTF.

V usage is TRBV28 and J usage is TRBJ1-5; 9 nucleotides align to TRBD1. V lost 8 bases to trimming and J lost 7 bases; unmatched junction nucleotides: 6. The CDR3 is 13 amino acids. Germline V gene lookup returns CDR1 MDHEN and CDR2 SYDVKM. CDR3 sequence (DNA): TGTGCCAGCGGGACAGGGAACGGGCAGCCCCAGCATTTT. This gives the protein CASGTGNGQPQHF. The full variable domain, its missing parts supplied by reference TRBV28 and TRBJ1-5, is DVKVTQSSRYLVKRTGEKVFLECVQDMDHENMFWYRQDPGLGLRLIYFSYDVKMKEKGDIPEGYSVSREKKERFSLILESASTNQTSMYLCASGTGNGQPQHFGDGTRLSIL.

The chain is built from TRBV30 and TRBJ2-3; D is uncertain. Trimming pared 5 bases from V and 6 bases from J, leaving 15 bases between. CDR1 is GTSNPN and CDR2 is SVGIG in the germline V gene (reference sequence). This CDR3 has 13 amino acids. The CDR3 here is CAWGVLVGDTQYF. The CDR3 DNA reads TGTGCCTGGGGGGTCCTGGTGGGGGATACGCAGTATTTT.

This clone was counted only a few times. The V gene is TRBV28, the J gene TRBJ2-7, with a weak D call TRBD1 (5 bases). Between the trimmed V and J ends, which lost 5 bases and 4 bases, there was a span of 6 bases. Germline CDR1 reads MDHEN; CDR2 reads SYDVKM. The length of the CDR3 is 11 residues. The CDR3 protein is CASSPGYEQYF. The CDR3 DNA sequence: TGTGCCAGCAGTCCAGGGTACGAGCAGTACTTC. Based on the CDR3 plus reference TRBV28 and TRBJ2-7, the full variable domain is DVKVTQSSRYLVKRTGEKVFLECVQDMDHENMFWYRQDPGLGLRLIYFSYDVKMKEKGDIPEGYSVSREKKERFSLILESASTNQTSMYLCASSPGYEQYFGPGTRLTVT.

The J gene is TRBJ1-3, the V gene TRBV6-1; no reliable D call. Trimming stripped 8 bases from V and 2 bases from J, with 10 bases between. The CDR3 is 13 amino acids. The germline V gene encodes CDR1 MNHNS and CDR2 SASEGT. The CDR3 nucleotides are TGTGCCAGCCATTCGACGACTGGAAACACCATATATTTT. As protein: CASHSTTGNTIYF.

CDR3 DNA: TGTGCCAGCTCACCTCAGACAGGGATCCGTGAAAAACTGTTTTTT. Translating gives CASSPQTGIREKLFF. This chain joins TRBV18 and TRBJ1-4, with 7 nucleotides matching TRBD1. The junction had 8 bases not matched to a gene; V was cut back by 3 bases and J by 7 bases. CDR3 size: 15 residues. Germline-derived CDR1 and CDR2 are KGHSH and LQKENI.

The CDR3 region has the DNA TGTGCCAGCAGTCCGTTCCAGGGTACAGGGCCCCAGCATTTT. Amino acid sequence: CASSPFQGTGPQHF. The genes are TRBV27 and TRBJ1-5, with D possibly TRBD1 on 5 matching bases. V was clipped by 5 bases and J by 9 bases, with 17 bases between them. Germline V lookup: CDR1 MNHEY, CDR2 SMNVEV (reference sequence). The CDR3 runs to 14 residues.

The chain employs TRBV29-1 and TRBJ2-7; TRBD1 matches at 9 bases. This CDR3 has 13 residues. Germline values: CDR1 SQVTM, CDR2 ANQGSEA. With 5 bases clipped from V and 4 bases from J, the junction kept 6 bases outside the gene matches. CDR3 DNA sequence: TGCAGCGTTTATACAGGGGGCATTTACGAGCAGTACTTC. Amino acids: CSVYTGGIYEQYF.

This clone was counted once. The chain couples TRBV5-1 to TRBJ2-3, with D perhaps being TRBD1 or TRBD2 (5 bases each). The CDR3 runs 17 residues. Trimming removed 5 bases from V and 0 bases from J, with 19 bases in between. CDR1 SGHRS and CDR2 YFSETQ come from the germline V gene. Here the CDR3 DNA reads TGCGCCAGCAGACCAGGGACGGCGACGACGAGCACAGATACGCAGTATTTT. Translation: CASRPGTATTSTDTQYF.

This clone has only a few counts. CDR3 nucleotides: TGTGCCAGCAGCCGAGGGGGGTGGGATCAGCCCCAGCATTTT. It encodes CASSRGGWDQPQHF. The chain joins TRBV7-9 to TRBJ1-5; maybe TRBD1 (6 bases). This CDR3 has 14 residues. V shed 5 bases and J shed 5 bases, with 13 bases lying between them. Germline lookup yields CDR1 SEHNR and CDR2 FQNEAQ (reference sequence).

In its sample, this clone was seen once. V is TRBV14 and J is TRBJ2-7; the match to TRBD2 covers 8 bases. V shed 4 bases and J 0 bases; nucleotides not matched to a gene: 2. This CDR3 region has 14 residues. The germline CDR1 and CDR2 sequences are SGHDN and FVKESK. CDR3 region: CASSPLAGSYEQYF. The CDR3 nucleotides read TGTGCCAGCAGCCCTCTAGCGGGCTCCTACGAGCAGTACTTC.

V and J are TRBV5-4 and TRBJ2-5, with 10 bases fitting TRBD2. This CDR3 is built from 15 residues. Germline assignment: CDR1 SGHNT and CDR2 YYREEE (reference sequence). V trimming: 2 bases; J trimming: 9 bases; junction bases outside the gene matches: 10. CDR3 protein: CASSLGGSGRLSQYF. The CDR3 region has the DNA TGTGCCAGCAGCTTAGGCGGTAGCGGGAGGTTGTCCCAGTACTTC.

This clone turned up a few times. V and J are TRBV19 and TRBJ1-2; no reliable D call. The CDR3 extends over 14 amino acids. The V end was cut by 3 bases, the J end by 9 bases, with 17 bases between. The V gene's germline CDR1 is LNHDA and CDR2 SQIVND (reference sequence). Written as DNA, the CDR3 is TGTGCCAGTAGTATCTCCCGTGTAGTTCTGAGCTACACCTTC. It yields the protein CASSISRVVLSYTF.

As DNA, the CDR3 is TGTGCCATCAGTGAGGTGCGGGACGAGCAGTACTTC. Its protein product is CAISEVRDEQYF. V usage is TRBV10-3 and J usage is TRBJ2-7; the D gene is possibly TRBD2 (5 bases). CDR1 is ENHRY, CDR2 SYGVKD, per germline. This CDR3 contains 12 residues. Trimming removed 2 bases at V and 5 bases at J, with 7 bases between.

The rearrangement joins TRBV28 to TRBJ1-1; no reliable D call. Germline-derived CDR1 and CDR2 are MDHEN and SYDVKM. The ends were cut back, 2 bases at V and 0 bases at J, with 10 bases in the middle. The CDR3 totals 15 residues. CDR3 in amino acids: CASSLSEGLNTEAFF. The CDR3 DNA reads TGTGCCAGCAGTTTAAGCGAGGGATTGAACACTGAAGCTTTCTTT.

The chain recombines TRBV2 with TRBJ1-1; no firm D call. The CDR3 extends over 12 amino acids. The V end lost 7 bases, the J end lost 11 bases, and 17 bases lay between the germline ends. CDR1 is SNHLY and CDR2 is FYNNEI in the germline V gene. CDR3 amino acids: CASNPGGLWAFF. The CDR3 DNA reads TGTGCCAGCAATCCTGGCGGACTATGGGCTTTCTTT.

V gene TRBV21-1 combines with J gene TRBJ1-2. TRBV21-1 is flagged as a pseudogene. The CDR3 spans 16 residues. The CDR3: CASSNGDRGSNYGYTF. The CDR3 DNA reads TGTGCCAGCAGCAATGGGGACCGGGGATCTAACTATGGCTACACCTTC.

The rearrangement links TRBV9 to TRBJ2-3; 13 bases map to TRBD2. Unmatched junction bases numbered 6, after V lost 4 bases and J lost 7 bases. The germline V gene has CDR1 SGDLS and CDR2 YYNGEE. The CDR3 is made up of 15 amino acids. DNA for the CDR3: TGTGCCAGCAGCCCAAGACTAGCGGGGGGCTATACGCAGTATTTT. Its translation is CASSPRLAGGYTQYF.

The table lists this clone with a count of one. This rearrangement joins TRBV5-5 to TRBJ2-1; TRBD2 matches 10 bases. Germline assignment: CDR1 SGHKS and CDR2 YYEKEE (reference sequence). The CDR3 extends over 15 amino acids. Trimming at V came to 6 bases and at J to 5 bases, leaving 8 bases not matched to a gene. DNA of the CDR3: TGTGCCAGCATCGTAACGGGACTAGCGAACAATGAGCAGTTCTTC. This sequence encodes CASIVTGLANNEQFF.

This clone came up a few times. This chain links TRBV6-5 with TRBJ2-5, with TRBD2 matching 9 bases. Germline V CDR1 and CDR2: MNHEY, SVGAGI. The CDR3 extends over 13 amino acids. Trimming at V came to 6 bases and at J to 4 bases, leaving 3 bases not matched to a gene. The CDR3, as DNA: TGTGCCAGCAGACGCGGGGGGGGAGAGACCCAGTACTTC. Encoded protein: CASRRGGGETQYF.

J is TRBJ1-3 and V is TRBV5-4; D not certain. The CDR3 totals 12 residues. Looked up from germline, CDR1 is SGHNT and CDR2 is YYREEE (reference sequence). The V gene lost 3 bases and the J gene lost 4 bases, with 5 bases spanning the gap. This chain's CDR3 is CASSSRGNTIYF. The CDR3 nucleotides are TGTGCCAGCAGCTCCCGGGGAAACACCATATATTTT.